This passage covers 9 T cell receptor beta chains from one sample sequenced in a study of synovial regulatory T cells in juvenile arthritis. Profiling relied on immunoSEQ multiplex PCR, and the TCRdb table lists in-frame clones only, not all of them. Its table records 9,000 to 10,000 clones. Sequenced input: Treg cells from blood. Specified subset: remaining (HLA-DR-negative) circulating blood Treg cells. These TCRs come from a donor aged 2-30 years with juvenile idiopathic arthritis.

The rearrangement links TRBV21-1 to TRBJ1-1. TRBV21-1 is listed as a pseudogene. This CDR3 has 14 residues. No DNA is recorded. CDR3 residues: CASRGPFACNEAFF.

V usage is TRBV19 and J usage is TRBJ2-6. This CDR3 has 16 amino acids. The record lacks a DNA sequence. Germline CDR1 and CDR2: LNHDA and SQIVND (reference sequence). CDR3: CASSIPPDSGANVLTF. Full variable domain (outside the CDR3, taken from reference TRBV19 and TRBJ2-6): DGGITQSPKYLFRKEGQNVTLSCEQNLNHDAMYWYRQDPGQGLRLIYYSQIVNDFQKGDIAEGYSVSREKKESFPLTVTSAQKNPTAFYLCASSIPPDSGANVLTFGAGSRLTVL.

This chain connects TRBV4-1 to TRBJ2-3. The germline CDR1 and CDR2 sequences are MGHRA and YSYEKL. The CDR3 is 13 amino acids. A DNA sequence was not provided. CDR3 sequence reads: CASSQERGDTQYF.

The V gene is TRBV6-4, the J gene TRBJ1-1; the D call of TRBD1 rests on TCRdb alone, since no DNA is present to check it. Per germline, CDR1 MRHNA and CDR2 SNTAGT. The CDR3 is 13 amino acids. The coding DNA is unavailable. The CDR3 loop is CASSPQGPDEAFF.

This chain links TRBV5-4 with TRBJ1-1; TCRdb's assignment of TRBD1 cannot be checked, as there is no DNA. Germline values: CDR1 SGHNT, CDR2 YYREEE (reference sequence). This CDR3 region has 14 residues. Nucleotide data are not available. CDR3 amino acids: CASSLHRGGGEAFF.

V gene TRBV10-3 combines with J gene TRBJ2-7; there is no DNA to check the TCRdb D call of TRBD1. CDR1 and CDR2 (germline): ENHRY, SYGVKD. CDR3 length: 12 residues. Only the protein is available. The CDR3 region is CATRQGVGEQYF.

The chain uses TRBV19 and TRBJ1-6. This CDR3 has 15 amino acids. No coding sequence is recorded. The germline CDR1 and CDR2 sequences are LNHDA and SQIVND (reference sequence). CDR3 region: CASSTTQGGYSPLHF.

CDR3 amino acids: CASSSGLPSPEAFF. The rearrangement joins TRBV5-4 to TRBJ1-1. The CDR3 is made up of 14 amino acids. No DNA accompanies this entry. The germline gives CDR1 SGHNT, CDR2 YYREEE (reference sequence).

The rearrangement links TRBV4-2 to TRBJ1-2. CDR1 and CDR2 from the germline V gene are LGHNA and YNFKEQ. This CDR3 contains 14 residues. The DNA is not on file. CDR3 protein: CASSQEIRLGGYTF.